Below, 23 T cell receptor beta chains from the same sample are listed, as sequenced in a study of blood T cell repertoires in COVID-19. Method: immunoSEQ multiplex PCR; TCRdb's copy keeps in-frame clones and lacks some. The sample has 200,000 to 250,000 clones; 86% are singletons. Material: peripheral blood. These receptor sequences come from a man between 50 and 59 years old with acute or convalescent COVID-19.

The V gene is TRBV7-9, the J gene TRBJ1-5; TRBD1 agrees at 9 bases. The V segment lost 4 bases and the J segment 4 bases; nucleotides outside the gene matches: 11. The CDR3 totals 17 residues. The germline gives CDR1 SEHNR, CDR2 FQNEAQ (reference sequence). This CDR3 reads CASSYTPGTGTNQPQHF. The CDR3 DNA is TGTGCCAGCAGCTACACCCCCGGGACAGGGACTAATCAGCCCCAGCATTTT.

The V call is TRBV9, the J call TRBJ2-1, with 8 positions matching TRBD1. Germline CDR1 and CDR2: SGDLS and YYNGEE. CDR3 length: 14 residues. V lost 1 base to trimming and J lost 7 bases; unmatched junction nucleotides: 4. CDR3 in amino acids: CASSVQGAQNEQFF. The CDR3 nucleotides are TGTGCCAGCAGCGTACAGGGGGCGCAGAATGAGCAGTTCTTC.

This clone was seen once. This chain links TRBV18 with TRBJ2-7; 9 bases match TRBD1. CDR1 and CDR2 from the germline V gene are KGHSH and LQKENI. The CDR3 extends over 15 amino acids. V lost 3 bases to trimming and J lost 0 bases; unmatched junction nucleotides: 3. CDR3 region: CASSPGQGYSYEQYF. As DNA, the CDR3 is TGTGCCAGCTCACCGGGACAGGGTTACTCCTACGAGCAGTACTTC.

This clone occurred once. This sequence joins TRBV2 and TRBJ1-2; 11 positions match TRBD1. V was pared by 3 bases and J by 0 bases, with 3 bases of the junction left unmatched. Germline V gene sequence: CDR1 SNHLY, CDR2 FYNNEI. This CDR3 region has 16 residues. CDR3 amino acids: CASSEGQGVSNYGYTF. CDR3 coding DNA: TGTGCCAGCAGTGAGGGACAGGGGGTATCTAACTATGGCTACACCTTC.

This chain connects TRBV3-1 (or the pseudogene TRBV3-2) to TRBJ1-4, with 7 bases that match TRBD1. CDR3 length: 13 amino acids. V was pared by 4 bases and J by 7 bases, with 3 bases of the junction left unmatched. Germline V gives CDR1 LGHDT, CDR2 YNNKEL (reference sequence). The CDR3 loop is CASSPRQGEKLFF. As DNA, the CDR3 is TGTGCCAGCAGCCCCAGACAGGGTGAAAAACTGTTTTTT.

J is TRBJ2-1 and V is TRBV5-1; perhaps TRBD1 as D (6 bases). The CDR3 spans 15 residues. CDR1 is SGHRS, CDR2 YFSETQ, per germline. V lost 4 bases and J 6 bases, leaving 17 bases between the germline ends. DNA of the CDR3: TGCGCCAGCAGCCTAGGACAGCGCCAAATCAATGAGCAGTTCTTC. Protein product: CASSLGQRQINEQFF. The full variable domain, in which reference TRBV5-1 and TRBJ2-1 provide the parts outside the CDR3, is KAGVTQTPRYLIKTRGQQVTLSCSPISGHRSVSWYQQTPGQGLQFLFEYFSETQRNKGNFPGRFSGRQFSNSRSEMNVSTLELGDSALYLCASSLGQRQINEQFFGPGTRLTVL.

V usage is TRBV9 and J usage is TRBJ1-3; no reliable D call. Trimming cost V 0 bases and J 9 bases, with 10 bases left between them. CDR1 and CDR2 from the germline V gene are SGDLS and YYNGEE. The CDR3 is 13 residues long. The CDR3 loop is CASSVDPSGTIYF. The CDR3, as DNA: TGTGCCAGCAGCGTAGATCCGTCGGGCACCATATATTTT.

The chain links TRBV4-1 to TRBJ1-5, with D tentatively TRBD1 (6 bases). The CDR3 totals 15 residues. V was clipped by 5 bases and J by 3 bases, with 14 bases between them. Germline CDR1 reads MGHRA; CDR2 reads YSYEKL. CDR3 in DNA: TGCGCCAGCAGCGGAACAGGGCGACCCAATCAGCCCCAGCATTTT. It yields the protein CASSGTGRPNQPQHF.

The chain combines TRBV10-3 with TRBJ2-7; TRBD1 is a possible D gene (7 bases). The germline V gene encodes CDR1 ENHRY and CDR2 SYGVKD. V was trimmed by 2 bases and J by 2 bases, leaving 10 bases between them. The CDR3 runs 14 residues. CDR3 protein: CAISEQGGTYEQYF. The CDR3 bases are TGTGCCATCAGTGAGCAGGGGGGAACCTACGAGCAGTACTTC.

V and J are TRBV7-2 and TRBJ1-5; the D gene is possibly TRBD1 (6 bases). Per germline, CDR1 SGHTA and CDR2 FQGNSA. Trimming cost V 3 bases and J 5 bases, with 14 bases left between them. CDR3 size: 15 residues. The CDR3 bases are TGTGCCAGCAGCTTGGGCTCAACAGGGTATCAGCCCCAGCATTTT. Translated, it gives CASSLGSTGYQPQHF.

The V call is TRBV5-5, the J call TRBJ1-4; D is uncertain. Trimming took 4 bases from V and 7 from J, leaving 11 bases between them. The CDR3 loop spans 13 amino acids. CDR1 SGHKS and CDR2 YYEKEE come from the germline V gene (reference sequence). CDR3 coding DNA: TGTGCCAGCAGCGTACTTAGTGTTGAAAAACTGTTTTTT. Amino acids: CASSVLSVEKLFF.

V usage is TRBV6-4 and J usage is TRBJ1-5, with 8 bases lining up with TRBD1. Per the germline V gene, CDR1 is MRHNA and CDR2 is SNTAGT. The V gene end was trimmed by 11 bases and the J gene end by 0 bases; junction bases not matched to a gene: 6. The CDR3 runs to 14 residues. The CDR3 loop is CADQGAHSNQPQHF. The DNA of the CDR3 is TGTGCCGATCAGGGGGCACATAGCAATCAGCCCCAGCATTTT.

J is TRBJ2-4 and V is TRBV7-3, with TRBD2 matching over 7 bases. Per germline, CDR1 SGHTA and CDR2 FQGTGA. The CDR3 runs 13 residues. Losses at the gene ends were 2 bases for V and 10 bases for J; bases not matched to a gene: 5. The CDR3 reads CASSLGQGGIQYF. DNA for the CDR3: TGTGCCAGCAGCTTAGGTCAGGGAGGGATTCAGTACTTC.

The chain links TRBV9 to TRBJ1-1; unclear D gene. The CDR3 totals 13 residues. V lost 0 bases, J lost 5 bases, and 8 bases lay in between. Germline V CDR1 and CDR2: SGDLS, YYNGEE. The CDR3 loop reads CASSVGGLTEAFF. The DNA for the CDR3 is TGTGCCAGCAGCGTAGGCGGGTTGACTGAAGCTTTCTTT.

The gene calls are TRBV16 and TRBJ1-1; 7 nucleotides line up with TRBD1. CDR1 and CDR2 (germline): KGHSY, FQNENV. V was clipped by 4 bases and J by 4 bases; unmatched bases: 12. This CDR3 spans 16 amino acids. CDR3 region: CASSPHHRQGGTEAFF. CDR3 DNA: TGTGCCAGCAGCCCCCATCATCGACAGGGCGGCACTGAAGCTTTCTTT. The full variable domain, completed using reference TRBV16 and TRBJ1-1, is GEEVAQTPKHLVRGEGQKAKLYCAPIKGHSYVFWYQQVLKNEFKFLISFQNENVFDETGMPKERFSAKCLPNSPCSLEIQATKLEDSAVYFCASSPHHRQGGTEAFFGQGTRLTVV.

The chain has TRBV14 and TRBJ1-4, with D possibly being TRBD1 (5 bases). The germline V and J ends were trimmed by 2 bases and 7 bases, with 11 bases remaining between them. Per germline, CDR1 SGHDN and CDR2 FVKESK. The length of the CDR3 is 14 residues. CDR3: CASSQQLGGEKLFF. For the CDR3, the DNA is TGTGCCAGCAGCCAACAGCTGGGGGGTGAAAAACTGTTTTTT.

The CDR3 DNA follows: TGTGCCAGCAGCTTAACCAGGGGCACAGATACGCAGTATTTT. Its translation: CASSLTRGTDTQYF. The V gene is TRBV7-3, the J gene TRBJ2-3; possibly TRBD1 for D (5 bases). The ends were cut back, 0 bases at V and 1 base at J, with 5 bases in the middle. Germline CDR1 SGHTA, CDR2 FQGTGA. This CDR3 has 14 residues.

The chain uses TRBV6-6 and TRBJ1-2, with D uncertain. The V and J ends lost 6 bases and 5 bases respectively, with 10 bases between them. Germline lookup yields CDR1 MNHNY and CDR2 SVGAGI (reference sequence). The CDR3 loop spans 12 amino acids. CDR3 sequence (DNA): TGTGCCAGCAGCTGGACTGAATATGGCTACACCTTC. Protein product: CASSWTEYGYTF.

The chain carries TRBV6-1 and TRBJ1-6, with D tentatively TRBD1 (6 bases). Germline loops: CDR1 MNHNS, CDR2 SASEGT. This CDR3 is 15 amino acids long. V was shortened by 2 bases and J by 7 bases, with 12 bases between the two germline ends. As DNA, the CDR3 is TGTGCCAGCAGTGAACTGGGGGCTCTGAATTCACCCCTCCACTTT. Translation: CASSELGALNSPLHF.

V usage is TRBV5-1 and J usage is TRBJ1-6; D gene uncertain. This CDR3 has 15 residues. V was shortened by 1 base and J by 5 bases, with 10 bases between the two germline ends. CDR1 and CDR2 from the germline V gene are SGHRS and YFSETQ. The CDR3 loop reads CASSLLGGNNSPLHF. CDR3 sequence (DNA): TGCGCCAGCAGCTTGCTAGGAGGCAATAATTCACCCCTCCACTTT. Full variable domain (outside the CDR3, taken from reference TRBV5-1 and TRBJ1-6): KAGVTQTPRYLIKTRGQQVTLSCSPISGHRSVSWYQQTPGQGLQFLFEYFSETQRNKGNFPGRFSGRQFSNSRSEMNVSTLELGDSALYLCASSLLGGNNSPLHFGNGTRLTVT.

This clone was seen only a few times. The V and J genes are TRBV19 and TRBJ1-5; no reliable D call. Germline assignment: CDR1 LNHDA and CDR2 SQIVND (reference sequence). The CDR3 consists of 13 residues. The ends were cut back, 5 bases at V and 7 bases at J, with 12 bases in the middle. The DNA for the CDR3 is TGTGCCAGTAGTCCCCAAGAGGGCCAGCCCCAGCATTTT. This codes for CASSPQEGQPQHF. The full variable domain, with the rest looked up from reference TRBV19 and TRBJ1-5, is DGGITQSPKYLFRKEGQNVTLSCEQNLNHDAMYWYRQDPGQGLRLIYYSQIVNDFQKGDIAEGYSVSREKKESFPLTVTSAQKNPTAFYLCASSPQEGQPQHFGDGTRLSIL.

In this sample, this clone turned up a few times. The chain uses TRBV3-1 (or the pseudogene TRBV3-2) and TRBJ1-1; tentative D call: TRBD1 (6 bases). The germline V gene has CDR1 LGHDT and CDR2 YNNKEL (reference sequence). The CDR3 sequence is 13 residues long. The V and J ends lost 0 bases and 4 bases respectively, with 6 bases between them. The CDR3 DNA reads TGTGCCAGCAGCCAAGAAGGGGGCACTGAAGCTTTCTTT. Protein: CASSQEGGTEAFF.

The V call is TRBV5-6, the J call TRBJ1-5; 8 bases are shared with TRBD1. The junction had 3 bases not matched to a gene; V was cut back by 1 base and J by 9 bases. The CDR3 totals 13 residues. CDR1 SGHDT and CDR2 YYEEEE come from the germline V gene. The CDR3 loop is CASSLTGGWPQHF. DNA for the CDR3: TGTGCCAGCAGCTTGACAGGGGGTTGGCCCCAGCATTTT.